What follows are 13 T cell receptor beta chains derived from one specimen sequenced in a study of blood T cell repertoires in COVID-19. Data came from immunoSEQ multiplex PCR; TCRdb stores just in-frame clones and leaves some out. The sample holds some 250,000 clones; around three quarters are singletons and the top ten take 3.3%. The sequencing sample was made of peripheral blood. These TCRs come from a woman aged 80 or over with acute or convalescent COVID-19.

A note on this clone: This specimen includes other DNA sequences encoding the same CDR3. The chain joins TRBV27 to TRBJ2-5, with 8 bases that match TRBD1. Germline assignment: CDR1 MNHEY and CDR2 SMNVEV (reference sequence). Trimming removed 4 bases from V and 5 bases from J; junction bases left unmatched: 9. The length of the CDR3 is 15 residues. The CDR3 sequence is CASSSGTGGVETQYF. CDR3 coding DNA: TGTGCCAGCAGTTCCGGGACAGGCGGCGTTGAGACCCAGTACTTC.

The J gene is TRBJ2-1, the V gene TRBV19; no clear D. CDR3 size: 16 residues. The V end lost 6 bases, the J end lost 0 bases, and 15 bases lay between the germline ends. From germline, CDR1 is LNHDA and CDR2 SQIVND (reference sequence). Here the CDR3 DNA reads TGTGCCAGTAGGCGAAGCTCACAGAGCTCCTACAATGAGCAGTTCTTC. This sequence encodes CASRRSSQSSYNEQFF.

V gene TRBV20-1 combines with J gene TRBJ1-1; no clear D gene. Trimming took off 0 bases at V and 8 bases at J, with 7 bases between the two ends. The germline gives CDR1 DFQATT, CDR2 SNEGSKA (reference sequence). This CDR3 has 11 residues. The CDR3 loop reads CSARDPPEAFF. CDR3 nucleotides: TGCAGTGCTAGAGATCCCCCGGAAGCTTTCTTT.

In regard to this clone: At the DNA level, this CDR3 is encoded by other sequences in the same sample as well. This chain links TRBV6-2 or TRBV6-3 with TRBJ2-7, with 7 bases matching TRBD1. The CDR3 has 13 amino acids. Germline-derived CDR1 and CDR2 are MNHEY and SVGEGT. V was pared by 6 bases and J by 2 bases, with 4 bases of the junction left unmatched. The CDR3 DNA reads as TGTGCCAGCAGCCCGGGACAGCCCTACGAGCAGTACTTC. Translating gives CASSPGQPYEQYF.

The V and J genes are TRBV3-1 (or the pseudogene TRBV3-2) and TRBJ2-7; a weak D match, TRBD1 (5 bases). V lost 1 base and J 6 bases, leaving 7 bases between the germline ends. The CDR3 spans 12 residues. Looked up from germline, CDR1 is LGHDT and CDR2 is YNNKEL (reference sequence). CDR3 DNA: TGTGCCAGCAGCCAAGGGGGCGGCGAGCAGTACTTC. Residues: CASSQGGGEQYF.

The chain uses TRBV6-5 and TRBJ2-7; D perhaps matches TRBD1 (5 bases). V gave up 2 bases and J gave up 1 base, with 12 bases separating them. The CDR3 length is 15 residues. Germline V gene sequence: CDR1 MNHEY, CDR2 SVGAGI. The CDR3 region has the DNA TGTGCCAGCAGTTACGGGGCGGCTTTATCCTACGAGCAGTACTTC. It yields the protein CASSYGAALSYEQYF.

As DNA, the CDR3 is TGCGCCAGCAGTCATCAGGGGTACCTAACCTACGAGCAGTACTTC. Translation gives CASSHQGYLTYEQYF. This chain uses TRBV23-1 with TRBJ2-7; TRBD1 is a possible D gene (6 bases). TRBV23-1 is an open reading frame whose function is uncertain. V was pared by 3 bases and J by 2 bases, with 14 bases between. This CDR3 spans 15 amino acids.

The genes are TRBV27 and TRBJ2-1; 7 bases map to TRBD1. V dropped 7 bases and J dropped 6; count of bases not matched to a gene: 12. Per germline, CDR1 MNHEY and CDR2 SMNVEV (reference sequence). The CDR3 contains 15 residues. The CDR3 nucleotides are TGTGCCAGCAACCCCGGGACAGCCTTTACCAATGAGCAGTTCTTC. Protein: CASNPGTAFTNEQFF.

This chain joins TRBV18 and TRBJ1-1; tentatively, D is TRBD1 (5 bases). V lost 3 bases and J lost 1, with 18 bases in between. Germline V CDR1 and CDR2: KGHSH, LQKENI. The CDR3 has 17 amino acids. In DNA, the CDR3 is TGTGCCAGCTCACCCCAAATGTCCCAAGGGGCGAACACTGAAGCTTTCTTT. This translates into CASSPQMSQGANTEAFF.

J is TRBJ1-1 and V is TRBV7-3; the D is unclear. The CDR3 covers 13 residues. Germline V gene sequence: CDR1 SGHTA, CDR2 FQGTGA. Trimming pared 2 bases from V and 5 bases from J, leaving 9 bases between. This CDR3 reads CASSLSGRTEAFF. In DNA, the CDR3 is TGTGCCAGCAGCTTATCTGGGAGGACTGAAGCTTTCTTT.

The CDR3 coding sequence is TGTGCCAGCAGCAAACGGAGAGGGACCTACGAGCAGTACTTC. This translates into CASSKRRGTYEQYF. The chain carries TRBV21-1 and TRBJ2-7; the listed D gene, TRBD2, was not tested against the DNA. TRBV21-1 is shown as a pseudogene. The CDR3 extends over 14 amino acids.

About this clone: The junction does not match germline at one end; this may be a read error. The rearrangement links TRBV3-1 (or the pseudogene TRBV3-2) to TRBJ2-3; 9 bases line up with TRBD1. Germline CDR1 is LGHDT and CDR2 is YNNKEL (reference sequence). The CDR3 has 15 amino acids. The CDR3 loop reads CASSQGGQGADTQYF. The CDR3 DNA reads as TGTGCCAGCAGTCAAGGGGGACAGGGTGCAGATACGCAGTATTTT.

The rearrangement joins TRBV6-5 to TRBJ1-2; 10 nucleotides match TRBD1. The CDR3 has 15 residues. Germline CDR1 is MNHEY and CDR2 is SVGAGI. V trimming: 2 bases; J trimming: 8 bases; junction bases outside the gene matches: 8. CDR3 in amino acids: CASSYETRDRGGYTF. The CDR3 nucleotides read TGTGCCAGCAGTTACGAGACCCGGGACAGGGGAGGCTACACCTTC.